These T cell receptor beta chains were read from a single sample in a study of T-cell reconstitution after alpha-beta-depleted transplantation in children. TCRdb processed the PCR reads anew with MiXCR; each CDR3 protein has one entry. In the table there are under 400,000 distinct CDR3 sequences, around 20% of which are singletons. This specimen was PBMCs, mostly from graft donor cells, taken 180 days after TCRalphabeta/CD19-depleted stem cell transplant. These receptors were taken from a male patient between 10 and 17 years old who had a stem cell transplant for acute lymphoblastic leukemia, so the T cells may come from the graft donor. Both conserved end residues are part of each CDR3. D genes are given only for firm matches. Rows may omit the clone size; those that give it use once, few, many or a size class.

v_gene	d_gene	abundance	j_gene	CDR3nt	CDR3aa
TRBV12-3/TRBV12-4	.	few	TRBJ1-3	TGTGCCAGCAGTTTGCCGCCGGGAGGGGCATATTTT	CASSLPPGGAYF
TRBV7-9	.	once	TRBJ1-5	TGTGCCAGCAGCTTAGTGGGGGTTAGCAATCAGCCCCAGCATTTT	CASSLVGVSNQPQHF
TRBV6-5	.	once	TRBJ2-3	TGTGCCAGCAGTTACTGGGGTGGGCGGCGCGGCACAGATACGCAGTATTTT	CASSYWGGRRGTDTQYF
TRBV20-1	TRBD1	.	TRBJ2-7	TGCAGTGCTACCACCAGGGGGCTATCCTACGAGCAGTACTTC	CSATTRGLSYEQYF
TRBV5-1	.	.	TRBJ2-7	TGCGCCAGCAGCTTGGCCGGACAGCTTTTCTCCTACGAGCAGTACTTC	CASSLAGQLFSYEQYF
TRBV27	TRBD2	many	TRBJ2-5	TGTGCCAGCAGTTTAAGACCCCTTGAGCGGGAGGGCCGATCAGAGACCCAGTACTTC	CASSLRPLEREGRSETQYF
TRBV6-5	TRBD2	.	TRBJ2-5	TGTGCCAGCAGTTACTCGGCCCCGGGGGGGGACGAGACCCAGTACTTC	CASSYSAPGGDETQYF
TRBV20-1	.	.	TRBJ2-1	TGCAGTGCTAGAGATATTTGGCTAGTGGGCTACAATGAGCAGTTCTTC	CSARDIWLVGYNEQFF
TRBV5-1	.	.	TRBJ1-4	TGCGCCAGCAGCTTACAACAGGGCGGAGGAGAAAAACTGTTTTTT	CASSLQQGGGEKLFF
TRBV5-6	.	few	TRBJ1-2	TGTGCCAGCAGCCGAACACTTGGCTACACCTTC	CASSRTLGYTF
TRBV9	TRBD2	.	TRBJ2-7	TGTGCCAGCAGCGCTAGCTCCGGGACTAGGTTATACGAGCAGTACTTC	CASSASSGTRLYEQYF
TRBV10-3	TRBD1	many	TRBJ2-7	TGTGCCATCAGTGAGGCCAGGAAGACAGGGGGCAACGAGCAGTACTTC	CAISEARKTGGNEQYF
TRBV20-1	.	.	TRBJ1-6	TGCAGTGCTAGGAGGACCCCATTTAATTCACCCCTCCACTTT	CSARRTPFNSPLHF
TRBV7-7	.	.	TRBJ2-5	TGTGCCAGCAGCTTAGGGACTGGATATGGGACCCAGTACTTC	CASSLGTGYGTQYF
TRBV7-3	TRBD2	once	TRBJ2-5	TGTGCCAGCGGGATGGGGGGGATGGTAGAGACCCAGTACTTC	CASGMGGMVETQYF
TRBV5-1	.	few	TRBJ2-7	TGCGCCAGCAGCTTGATAACAGAAAACTACGAGCAGTACTTC	CASSLITENYEQYF
TRBV4-1	TRBD1	.	TRBJ2-4	TGCGCCAGCAGCATTCTCGGGACAGGGAACAGCATTCAGTACTTC	CASSILGTGNSIQYF
TRBV7-6	TRBD2	few	TRBJ2-7	TGTGCCAGCAGCGGGGGGAGGGCTAACCGTGAGCAGTACTTC	CASSGGRANREQYF
TRBV20-1	.	.	TRBJ2-4	TGCAGTGCTAGATCCGGGAATATTCAGTACTTC	CSARSGNIQYF
TRBV7-3	TRBD2	.	TRBJ2-7	TGTGCCAGCAGCCCCCTCGGGGGGGGCTCCTACGAGCAGTACTTC	CASSPLGGGSYEQYF
TRBV7-6	TRBD2	few	TRBJ2-7	TGTGCCAGCAGCTTAAGTCTAGCGGGGGCCTACGAGCAGTACTTC	CASSLSLAGAYEQYF
TRBV5-5	.	few	TRBJ2-7	TGTGCCAGCAGCTGGGACGAGGGCGGTTCCTGCGAGCAGTACTTC	CASSWDEGGSCEQYF
TRBV12-3/TRBV12-4	TRBD1	few	TRBJ1-5	TGTGCCAGCAGAAGACAGGGTCATCAGCCCCAGCATTTT	CASRRQGHQPQHF
TRBV5-1	.	few	TRBJ2-1	TGCGCCAGCACCACTGGCGGGCCCTACTACAATGAGCAGTTCTTC	CASTTGGPYYNEQFF
TRBV15	TRBD2	.	TRBJ2-5	TGTGCCACCAGCAAGCGGGACTGGTACCAAGAGACCCAGTACTTC	CATSKRDWYQETQYF
TRBV28	.	few	TRBJ1-1	TGTGCCAGCAGTTTACCCCTACAGGGCTTGAACACTGAAGCTTTCTTT	CASSLPLQGLNTEAFF
TRBV4-1	.	many	TRBJ1-1	TGCGCCAGCAGCGCCAACCCCGGGAACACTGAAGCTTTCTTT	CASSANPGNTEAFF